The 23 T cell receptor beta chains reported below all come from one sample, sequenced in a study of graft-versus-host responses after intestinal transplantation. Using immunoSEQ multiplex PCR, the repertoire was profiled, and TCRdb retains in-frame clones only, with some absent. The data contain about 88,000 clones, around 93% of them singletons. Antigens for these TCRs are unknown. Sequences were derived from unstimulated CD4+ T cells sorted from spleen or lymph node cells, sampled before transplant. The receptors were sampled from a human donor who was the organ donor for an intestinal transplant.

The V call is TRBV5-4, the J call TRBJ2-3; D is possibly TRBD2 (7 bases). CDR1 SGHNT and CDR2 YYREEE come from the germline V gene (reference sequence). The length of the CDR3 is 16 residues. Between the trimmed V and J ends, which lost 10 bases and 0 bases, there was a span of 21 bases. The CDR3 DNA sequence: TGTGCCGTCACGTCCCCGGGGGGCCCAAGCACAGATACGCAGTATTTT. It translates to CAVTSPGGPSTDTQYF.

This clone turned up a few times. The rearrangement links TRBV25-1 to TRBJ1-6; 8 bases fit TRBD1. Germline V gives CDR1 MGHDK, CDR2 SYGVNS. The CDR3 sequence is 16 residues long. With 1 base clipped from V and 9 bases from J, the junction kept 8 bases outside the gene matches. The CDR3 protein is CASSESRQGRASPLHF. The CDR3, as DNA: TGTGCCAGCAGTGAATCAAGACAGGGGCGGGCTTCACCCCTCCACTTT.

This chain uses TRBV5-1 with TRBJ2-1; D remains ambiguous. V lost 4 bases, J lost 6 bases, and 8 bases lay in between. Germline V gives CDR1 SGHRS, CDR2 YFSETQ. The CDR3 has 12 amino acids. The CDR3 loop reads CASSPTLNEQFF. As DNA, the CDR3 is TGCGCCAGCAGCCCGACTCTCAATGAGCAGTTCTTC.

The J gene is TRBJ1-1, the V gene TRBV30; D gene ambiguous. The CDR3 sequence is 15 residues long. Germline CDR1 and CDR2: GTSNPN and SVGIG (reference sequence). V was trimmed by 0 bases and J by 1 base, leaving 12 bases between them. The CDR3 here is CAWSVRVWRNTEAFF. Here the CDR3 DNA reads TGTGCCTGGAGTGTACGTGTCTGGAGGAACACTGAAGCTTTCTTT.

This clone was observed once. V usage is TRBV19 and J usage is TRBJ1-2, with D perhaps TRBD1 (5 bases). V was clipped by 6 bases and J by 5 bases, with 16 bases between them. This CDR3 contains 14 residues. The V gene's germline CDR1 is LNHDA and CDR2 SQIVND (reference sequence). As DNA, the CDR3 is TGTGCCAGTAGATCCGGGACGGGGGAATATGGCTACACCTTC. This gives the protein CASRSGTGEYGYTF.

V is TRBV6-1 and J is TRBJ1-1; TRBD1 might be the D (6 bases). Germline V gene sequence: CDR1 MNHNS, CDR2 SASEGT. The germline V and J ends were trimmed by 7 bases and 0 bases, with 15 bases remaining between them. CDR3 size: 15 residues. CDR3 sequence reads: CASTRGAHLNTEAFF. In DNA, the CDR3 is TGTGCCAGCACTCGGGGGGCACATTTGAACACTGAAGCTTTCTTT.

This clone is a singleton in its sample. The rearrangement links TRBV6-6 to TRBJ2-6; D is ambiguous. The CDR3 has 15 residues. The germline V gene has CDR1 MNHNY and CDR2 SVGAGI (reference sequence). V shed 6 bases and J shed 3 bases, with 12 bases lying between them. CDR3 amino acids: CASSLYNDGANVLTF. CDR3 in DNA: TGTGCCAGCAGCCTCTATAACGATGGGGCCAACGTCCTGACTTTC.

V is TRBV7-9 and J is TRBJ2-1; 8 nucleotides align to TRBD2. CDR1 SEHNR and CDR2 FQNEAQ come from the germline V gene (reference sequence). The CDR3 loop spans 15 amino acids. The trim removed 1 base at V and 4 bases at J, leaving 3 bases unmatched. The CDR3 coding sequence is TGTGCCAGCAGCTTAGGGCCTAGCGGGTACAATGAGCAGTTCTTC. It encodes CASSLGPSGYNEQFF.

To note about this clone: This specimen includes other DNA sequences encoding the same CDR3. The chain links TRBV30 to TRBJ2-5; D uncertain. CDR1 and CDR2 (germline): GTSNPN, SVGIG (reference sequence). Trimming removed 0 bases from V and 1 base from J, with 6 bases in between. The CDR3 has 13 residues. The CDR3 DNA reads TGTGCCTGGAGTGTACTAATCCAAGAGACCCAGTACTTC. This sequence encodes CAWSVLIQETQYF. Complete variable domain (other parts from reference TRBV30 and TRBJ2-5): SQTIHQWPATLVQPVGSPLSLECTVEGTSNPNLYWYRQAAGRGLQLLFYSVGIGQISSEVPQNLSASRPQDRQFILSSKKLLLSDSGFYLCAWSVLIQETQYFGPGTRLLVL.

The chain joins TRBV5-1 to TRBJ1-2; D is uncertain. V lost 4 bases and J 3 bases, leaving 16 bases between the germline ends. The CDR3 loop spans 15 amino acids. From germline, CDR1 is SGHRS and CDR2 YFSETQ. The CDR3 nucleotides read TGCGCCAGCAGCCGTCGGGCCATCGGGGACTATGGCTACACCTTC. This translates into CASSRRAIGDYGYTF.

This clone is a singleton in its sample. The V gene is TRBV7-6, the J gene TRBJ2-4; 8 positions agree with TRBD2. V trimming: 3 bases; J trimming: 6 bases; junction bases outside the gene matches: 16. The germline V gene has CDR1 SGHVS and CDR2 FNYEAQ. The CDR3 has 18 residues. The CDR3 nucleotides are TGTGCCAGCAGCTTGTTCCCCAGGACTAGCCCGGTAGTAAACATTCAGTACTTC. It codes for CASSLFPRTSPVVNIQYF.

Here the CDR3 DNA reads TGTGCCAGCAGCTTAACCTGGGGGGGAAACCAAGAGACCCAGTACTTC. Encoded protein: CASSLTWGGNQETQYF. The J gene is TRBJ2-5, the V gene TRBV11-3; 7 bases align to TRBD2. V trimming: 2 bases; J trimming: 0 bases; junction bases outside the gene matches: 6. This CDR3 comprises 16 residues. CDR1 and CDR2 from the germline V gene are SGHNT and YENEEA.

The chain links TRBV7-8 to TRBJ2-7; the match to TRBD1 covers 8 bases. Germline V gives CDR1 SGHVS, CDR2 FQNEAQ. After removal of 3 bases from V and 6 bases from J, the junction contained 7 bases not matched to a gene. This CDR3 region has 14 residues. This CDR3 is CASSFRQGRSEQYF. Written as DNA, the CDR3 is TGTGCCAGCAGCTTTCGACAGGGGAGGAGCGAGCAGTACTTC.

The chain is built from TRBV6-6 and TRBJ1-2; 11 bases line up with TRBD1. Looked up from germline, CDR1 is MNHNY and CDR2 is SVGAGI (reference sequence). The CDR3 extends over 16 amino acids. V gave up 0 bases and J gave up 6 bases; unmatched junction bases: 6. The CDR3 spells CASSYSGQGAWDGYTF. The CDR3 nucleotides are TGTGCCAGCAGTTACTCAGGACAGGGGGCGTGGGATGGCTACACCTTC.

V gene TRBV11-3 combines with J gene TRBJ2-1; 7 nucleotides agree with TRBD2. Per the germline V gene, CDR1 is SGHNT and CDR2 is YENEEA. V was pared by 2 bases and J by 5 bases, with 0 bases of the junction left unmatched. There are 13 residues in the CDR3. This CDR3 reads CASSLLADNEQFF. DNA for the CDR3: TGTGCCAGCAGCTTACTAGCGGACAATGAGCAGTTCTTC.

This clone was detected once. This chain joins TRBV18 and TRBJ2-7; 8 nucleotides align to TRBD1. The CDR3 consists of 16 residues. Germline V gene data show CDR1 as KGHSH and CDR2 as LQKENI. After removal of 4 bases from V and 0 bases from J, the junction contained 8 bases not matched to a gene. The CDR3 reads CASSLSRGRSSYEQYF. The CDR3 DNA sequence: TGTGCCAGCTCACTTAGCAGGGGGCGATCCTCCTACGAGCAGTACTTC.

The rearrangement uses TRBV6-1 and TRBJ1-2; perhaps TRBD1 as D (6 bases). Germline V lookup: CDR1 MNHNS, CDR2 SASEGT. V lost 2 bases, J lost 4 bases, and 11 bases lay in between. The CDR3 has 14 amino acids. The CDR3 DNA reads TGTGCCAGCAGTGAAAGGGGGGGAGGCTATGGCTACACCTTC. Protein product: CASSERGGGYGYTF.

This clone was counted between two and nine times. This chain joins TRBV28 and TRBJ1-5, with D unclear. V shed 5 bases and J shed 3 bases, with 14 bases lying between them. CDR1 is MDHEN, CDR2 SYDVKM, per germline. This CDR3 has 15 residues. The CDR3 spells CASSEAVSFNQPQHF. Written as DNA, the CDR3 is TGTGCCAGCAGTGAGGCCGTCTCTTTCAATCAGCCCCAGCATTTT.

The chain joins TRBV4-1 to TRBJ1-1, with 7 bases lining up with TRBD1. Germline loops: CDR1 MGHRA, CDR2 YSYEKL. V gave up 0 bases and J gave up 6 bases; unmatched junction bases: 7. The CDR3 contains 15 residues. CDR3 in amino acids: CASSQDRGQGAEAFF. CDR3 sequence (DNA): TGCGCCAGCAGCCAAGATCGGGGGCAGGGGGCTGAAGCTTTCTTT.

This sequence joins TRBV20-1 and TRBJ2-3; D call uncertain. There are 10 residues in the CDR3. Per germline, CDR1 DFQATT and CDR2 SNEGSKA (reference sequence). Trimming left V 3 bases short and J 7 bases short, with 5 bases between. CDR3 in amino acids: CSASLYTQYF. CDR3 DNA: TGCAGTGCTAGTTTATATACGCAGTATTTT.

The chain joins TRBV27 to TRBJ2-7; 9 nucleotides agree with TRBD1. The CDR3 is 14 residues long. Germline assignment: CDR1 MNHEY and CDR2 SMNVEV (reference sequence). The junction had 7 bases not matched to a gene; V was cut back by 8 bases and J by 2 bases. In nucleotides, the CDR3 is TGTGCCAGCGGACAGGGGACTACACCCTACGAGCAGTACTTC. It is translated as CASGQGTTPYEQYF.

The chain uses TRBV7-3 and TRBJ1-4; D is perhaps TRBD1 (6 bases). The germline CDR1 and CDR2 sequences are SGHTA and FQGTGA. The CDR3 contains 16 residues. V was cut by 5 bases and J by 5 bases, with 18 bases left in between. The CDR3 loop reads CASSPRSQGGNEKLFF. The CDR3 bases are TGTGCCAGCAGCCCCCGATCACAGGGAGGGAATGAAAAACTGTTTTTT.

CDR3 bases: TGTGCCAGCATCCGACTGGATATGGACGAGCAGTACTTC. The encoded protein is CASIRLDMDEQYF. This rearrangement joins TRBV21-1 to TRBJ2-7; the table's D call of TRBD2 was not tested on the DNA. TRBV21-1 is termed a pseudogene. The CDR3 spans 13 residues.